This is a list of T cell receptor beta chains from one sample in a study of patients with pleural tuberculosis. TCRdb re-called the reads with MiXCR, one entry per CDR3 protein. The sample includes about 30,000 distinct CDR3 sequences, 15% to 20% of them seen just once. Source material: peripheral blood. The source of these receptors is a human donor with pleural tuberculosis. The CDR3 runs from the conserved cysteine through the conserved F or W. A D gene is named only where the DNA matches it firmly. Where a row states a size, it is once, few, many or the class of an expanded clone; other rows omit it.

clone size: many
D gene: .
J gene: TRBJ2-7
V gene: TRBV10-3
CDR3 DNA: TGTGCCATCAGTGAGTCGAGTTACGAGCAGTACTTC
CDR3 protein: CAISESSYEQYF

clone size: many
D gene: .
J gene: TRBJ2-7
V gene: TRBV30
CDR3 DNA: TGTGCCTGGAGTAGGGACGCAGGGTACGAGCAGTACTTC
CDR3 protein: CAWSRDAGYEQYF

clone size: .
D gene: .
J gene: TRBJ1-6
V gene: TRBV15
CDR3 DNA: TGTGCCACCAGCAGAGATGGTCACCCCCTCCACTTT
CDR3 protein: CATSRDGHPLHF

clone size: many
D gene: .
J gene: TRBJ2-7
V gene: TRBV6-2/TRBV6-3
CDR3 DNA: TGTGCCAGCTCACGGCAGTCCTCCTACGAGCAGTACTTC
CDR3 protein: CASSRQSSYEQYF

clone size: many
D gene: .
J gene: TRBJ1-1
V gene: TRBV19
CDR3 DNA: TGTGCCAGTAGTATAGGACAGCCTGAAGCTTTCTTT
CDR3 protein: CASSIGQPEAFF

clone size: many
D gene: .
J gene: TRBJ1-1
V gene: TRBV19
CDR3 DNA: TGTGCCAGTAGTATCTTCTCCATGAACACTGAAGCTTTCTTT
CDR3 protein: CASSIFSMNTEAFF

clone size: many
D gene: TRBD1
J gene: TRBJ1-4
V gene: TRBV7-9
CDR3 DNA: TGTGCCAGCAGCCCCGGACAGGGCTTGGACGAAAAACTGTTTTTT
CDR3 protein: CASSPGQGLDEKLFF

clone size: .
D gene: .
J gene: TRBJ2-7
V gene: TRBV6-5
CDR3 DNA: TGTGCCAGCAGTGACGGTTCCTACGAGCAGTACTTC
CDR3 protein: CASSDGSYEQYF

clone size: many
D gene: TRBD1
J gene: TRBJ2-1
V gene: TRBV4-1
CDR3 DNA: TGCGCCAGCAGCCCGGGACAGGGGGCCTCCTACAATGAGCAGTTCTTC
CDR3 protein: CASSPGQGASYNEQFF

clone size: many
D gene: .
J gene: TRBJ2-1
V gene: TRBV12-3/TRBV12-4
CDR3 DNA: TGTGCCAGCAGTTTGAATGAGCAGTTCTTC
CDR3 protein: CASSLNEQFF

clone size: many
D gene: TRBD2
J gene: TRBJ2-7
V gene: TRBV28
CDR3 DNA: TGTGCCTGCTCCTTCTCGGGACTAGCATCCCACGAGCAGTACTTC
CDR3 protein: CACSFSGLASHEQYF

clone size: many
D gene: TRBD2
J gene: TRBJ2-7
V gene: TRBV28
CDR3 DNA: TGTGCCAGCAGTTACCCCCTAGGGACTACGATTTCCTACGAGCAGTACTTC
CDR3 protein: CASSYPLGTTISYEQYF

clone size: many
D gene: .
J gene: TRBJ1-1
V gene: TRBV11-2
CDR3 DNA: TGTGCCAGCAGCCCATTGGTGATGAACACTGAAGCTTTCTTT
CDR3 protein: CASSPLVMNTEAFF

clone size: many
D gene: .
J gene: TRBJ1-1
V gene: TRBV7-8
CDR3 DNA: TGTGCCAGCAGCCCCGTATCTCTGAACACTGAAGCTTTCTTT
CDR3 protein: CASSPVSLNTEAFF

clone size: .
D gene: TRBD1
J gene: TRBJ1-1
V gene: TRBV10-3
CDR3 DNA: TGTGCCATCAGTGGGACAGGGAACACTGATACTTTCTTT
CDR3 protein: CAISGTGNTDTFF

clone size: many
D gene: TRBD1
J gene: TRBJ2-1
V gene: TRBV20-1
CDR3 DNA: TGCAGTGCTAGAGACTCGGGACAGGTCTACAATGAGCAGTTCTTC
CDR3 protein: CSARDSGQVYNEQFF

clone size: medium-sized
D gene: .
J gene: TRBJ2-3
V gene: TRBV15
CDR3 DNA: TGTGCCACCAGCAGATTCGGGGACACAGATACGCAGTATTTT
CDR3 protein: CATSRFGDTDTQYF

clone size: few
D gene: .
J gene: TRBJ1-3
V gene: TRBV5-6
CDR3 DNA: TGTGCCAGCGCCCGCGACCCCTCGACTGGAAACACCATATATTTT
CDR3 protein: CASARDPSTGNTIYF

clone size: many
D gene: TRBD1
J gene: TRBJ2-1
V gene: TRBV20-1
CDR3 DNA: TGCAGTGCTAGAGTAGGGACAGGGTCTGATGAGCAGTTCTTC
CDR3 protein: CSARVGTGSDEQFF

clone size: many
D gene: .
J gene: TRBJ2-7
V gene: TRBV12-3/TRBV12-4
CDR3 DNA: TGTGCCAGCAGTCCGGGCGAGTACGAGCAGTACTTC
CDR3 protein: CASSPGEYEQYF

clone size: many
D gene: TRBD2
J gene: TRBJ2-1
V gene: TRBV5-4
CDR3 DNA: TGTGCCAGCAGCCCCGCGGGGGGGAGTAATGAGCAGTTCTTC
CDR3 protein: CASSPAGGSNEQFF

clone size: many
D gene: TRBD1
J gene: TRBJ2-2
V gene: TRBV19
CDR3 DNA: TGTGCCAGTAGTAGGGACAGGGGAACCGGGGAGCTGTTTTTT
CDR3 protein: CASSRDRGTGELFF

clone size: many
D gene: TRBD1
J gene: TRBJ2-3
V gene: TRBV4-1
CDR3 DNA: TGCGCCAGCAGCCACGAGGGGGCTCCGGCAGATACGCAGTATTTT
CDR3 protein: CASSHEGAPADTQYF

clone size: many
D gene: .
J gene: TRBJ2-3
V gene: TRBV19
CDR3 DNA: TGTGCCAGTCAGGGCGGGAACCTGGTTGATACGCAGTATTTT
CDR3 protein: CASQGGNLVDTQYF

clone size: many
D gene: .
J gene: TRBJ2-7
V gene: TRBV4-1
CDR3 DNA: TGCGCCAGCAGCCAAGATCGACGGCAGGGCCAGTACTTC
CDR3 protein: CASSQDRRQGQYF

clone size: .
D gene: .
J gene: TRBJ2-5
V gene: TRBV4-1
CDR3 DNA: TGCGCCAGCAGCCTTATAGGGCGCCCGACCCAGTACTTC
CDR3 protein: CASSLIGRPTQYF

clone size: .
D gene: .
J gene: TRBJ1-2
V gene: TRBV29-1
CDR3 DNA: TGCAGCGTTGAAGAGAAATCCATCAACTATGGCTACGCCTTC
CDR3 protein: CSVEEKSINYGYAF

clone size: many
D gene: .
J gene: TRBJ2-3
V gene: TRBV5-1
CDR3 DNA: TGCGCCAGCAGCTTTCGACACCCCCGCACAGATACGCAGTATTTT
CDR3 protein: CASSFRHPRTDTQYF

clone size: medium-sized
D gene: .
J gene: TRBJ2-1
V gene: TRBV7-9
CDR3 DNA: TGTGCCAGCAGCTCGGCTACCAACAATGAGCAGTTCTTC
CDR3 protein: CASSSATNNEQFF

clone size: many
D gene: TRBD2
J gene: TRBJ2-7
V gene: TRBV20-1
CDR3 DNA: TGCAGTGCTAGAGGAGTAAGCGGGAGGCCCTACGAGCAGTACTTC
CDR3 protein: CSARGVSGRPYEQYF

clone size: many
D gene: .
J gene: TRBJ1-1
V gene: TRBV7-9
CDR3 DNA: TGTGCCAGCAGCCCGCAAGGAGTAGACACTGAAGCTTTCTTT
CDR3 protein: CASSPQGVDTEAFF

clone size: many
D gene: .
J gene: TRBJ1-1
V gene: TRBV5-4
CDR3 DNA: TGTGCCAGCAGCTTGGATGTGGGATCCCTTAAAGGAGCTTTCTTT
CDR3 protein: CASSLDVGSLKGAFF

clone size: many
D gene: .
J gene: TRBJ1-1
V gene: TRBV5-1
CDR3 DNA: TGCGCCAGCAGCTTGGGCCGACTGTCGAACACTGAAGCTTTCTTT
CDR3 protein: CASSLGRLSNTEAFF

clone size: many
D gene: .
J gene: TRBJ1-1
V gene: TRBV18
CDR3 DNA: TGTGCCAGCTCACCATTATCCGGTGAAGCTTTCTTT
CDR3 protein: CASSPLSGEAFF

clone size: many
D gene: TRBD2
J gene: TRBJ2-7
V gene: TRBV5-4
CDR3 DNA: TGTGCCAGCAGCCCGGACACGGGGGGTGCCATCCACGAGCAGTACTTC
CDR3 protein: CASSPDTGGAIHEQYF

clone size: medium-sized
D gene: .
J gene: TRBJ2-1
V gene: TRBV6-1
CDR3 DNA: TGTGCCAGCAGTTCCACGACTGGGAACAATGAGCAGTTCTTC
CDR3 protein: CASSSTTGNNEQFF

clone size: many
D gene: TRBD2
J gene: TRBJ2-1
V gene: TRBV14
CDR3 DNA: TGTGCCAGCAGCCCCTTGAGCGGGGGGATCTACAATGAGCAGTTCTTC
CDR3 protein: CASSPLSGGIYNEQFF

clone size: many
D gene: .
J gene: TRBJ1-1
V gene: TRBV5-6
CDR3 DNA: TGTGCCAGCAGCTTGTGGGGGCAGAACACTGAAGCTTTCTTT
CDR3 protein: CASSLWGQNTEAFF

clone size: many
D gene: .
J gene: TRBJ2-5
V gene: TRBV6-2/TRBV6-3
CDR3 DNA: TGTGCCAGCAGTCTTACGACAGGCCAAGAGACCCAGTACTTC
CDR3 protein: CASSLTTGQETQYF

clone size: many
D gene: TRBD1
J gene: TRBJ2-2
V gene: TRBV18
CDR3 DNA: TGTGCCAGCTCACCGTTTCAGAACTCCGGGACAGGGAACACCGGGGAGCTGTTTTTT
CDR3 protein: CASSPFQNSGTGNTGELFF

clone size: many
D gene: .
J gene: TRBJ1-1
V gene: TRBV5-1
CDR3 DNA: TGCGCCAGCAGCCCGACAGCTACCACTGAAGCTTTCTTT
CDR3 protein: CASSPTATTEAFF

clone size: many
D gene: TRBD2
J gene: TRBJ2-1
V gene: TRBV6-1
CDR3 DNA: TGTGCCAGCAGTGAAGGGGGACTAGCGGCATATCAGCAGTTCTTC
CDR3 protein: CASSEGGLAAYQQFF

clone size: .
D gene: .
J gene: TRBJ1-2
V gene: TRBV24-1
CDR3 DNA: TGTGCCACCAGAGCCCCCGACGGACGAGCTAACTATAGCTACACCTTC
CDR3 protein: CATRAPDGRANYSYTF

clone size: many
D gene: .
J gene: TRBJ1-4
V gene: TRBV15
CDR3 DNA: TGTGCCACCAGCAGAGCGCAGAATGAAAAACTGTTTTTT
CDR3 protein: CATSRAQNEKLFF

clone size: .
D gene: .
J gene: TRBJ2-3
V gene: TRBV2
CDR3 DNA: TGTGCCAGCAGCCCCCGCCGGGACGAGACGCAGTATTTT
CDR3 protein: CASSPRRDETQYF

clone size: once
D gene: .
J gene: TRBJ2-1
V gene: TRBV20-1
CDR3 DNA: TGCAGTGCTAGCCGCCTAGTCTACCCGTATGAGCAGTTCTTC
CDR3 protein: CSASRLVYPYEQFF

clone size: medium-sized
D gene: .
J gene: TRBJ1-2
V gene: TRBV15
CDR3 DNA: TGTGCCACCAAAACAGGGTTGAGGGGCTACACCTTC
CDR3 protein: CATKTGLRGYTF

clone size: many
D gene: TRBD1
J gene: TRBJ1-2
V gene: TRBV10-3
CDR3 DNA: TGTGCCATCAGTGAGTCGACGACAGGGGAAAACTATGGCTACACCTTC
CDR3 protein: CAISESTTGENYGYTF

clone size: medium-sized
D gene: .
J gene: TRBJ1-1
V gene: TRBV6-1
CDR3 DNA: TGTGCCAGCAGTTGGCTGCCTATCGCGAGCACTGAAGCTTTCTTT
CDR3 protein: CASSWLPIASTEAFF